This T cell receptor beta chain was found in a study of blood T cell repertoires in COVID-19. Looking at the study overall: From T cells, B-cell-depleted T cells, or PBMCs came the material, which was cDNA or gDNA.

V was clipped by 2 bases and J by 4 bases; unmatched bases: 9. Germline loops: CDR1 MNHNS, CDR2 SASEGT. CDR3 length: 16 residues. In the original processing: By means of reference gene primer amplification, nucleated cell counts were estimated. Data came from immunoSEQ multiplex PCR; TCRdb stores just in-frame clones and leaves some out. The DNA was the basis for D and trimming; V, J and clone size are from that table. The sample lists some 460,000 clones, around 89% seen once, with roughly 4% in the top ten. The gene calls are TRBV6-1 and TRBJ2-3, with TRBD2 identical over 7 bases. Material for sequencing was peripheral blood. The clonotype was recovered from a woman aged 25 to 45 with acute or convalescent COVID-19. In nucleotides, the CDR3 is TGTGCCAGCAGTGAATGGGAGGGGACGGACGCAGATACGCAGTATTTT. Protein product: CASSEWEGTDADTQYF.